These 14 T cell receptor beta chains originate from one sample sequenced in a study of blood T cells in healthy people across ages. Then a second PCR, running about 6 to 11 cycles, was carried out with a sample-barcoded 5' primer and a J-beta primer mix. TCRdb passed the 5' RACE reads through MiXCR, listing each CDR3 protein once. The sample yields 580,000 or so distinct CDR3 sequences, about 45% seen once. Sequenced sample: blood. These receptors originate from a man aged 80 or over in good health.

The chain has TRBV20-1 and TRBJ1-1; D may be TRBD1 (5 bases). The CDR3 totals 14 residues. Germline CDR1 is DFQATT and CDR2 is SNEGSKA (reference sequence). Trimming took 3 bases from V and 11 from J, leaving 22 bases between them. DNA for the CDR3: TGCAGTGCTAGCTTAACGGGGACCCAAAGCGCCGCTTTCTTT. Protein product: CSASLTGTQSAAFF.

CDR3 bases: TGTGCCAGCAGCCAGACTAGCGACGAGCAGTACTTC. Its translation: CASSQTSDEQYF. V usage is TRBV7-9 and J usage is TRBJ2-7; 8 positions match TRBD2. This CDR3 spans 12 amino acids. Germline trimming cut 5 bases from V and 5 bases from J; bases unmatched to any gene: 2. Germline V gene lookup returns CDR1 SEHNR and CDR2 FQNEAQ (reference sequence).

This clonotype occurred many times. One end of the junction is discordant with germline, which a read error may explain. The V call is TRBV7-3, the J call TRBJ2-1; 8 nucleotides line up with TRBD2. Germline V gives CDR1 SGHTA, CDR2 FQGTGA. The CDR3 has 15 residues. The CDR3 DNA is TGCGCCAGCAGCCCGGGGGGGAGCTCCTACAATGAGCAGTTCTTC. As protein: CASSPGGSSYNEQFF.

This clonotype was seen many times. The V call is TRBV6-6, the J call TRBJ2-1; TRBD1 might be the D (6 bases). In germline, CDR1 is MNHNY, CDR2 SVGAGI (reference sequence). The V gene lost 7 bases and the J gene lost 13 bases, with 20 bases spanning the gap. The CDR3 spans 13 residues. CDR3 protein: CASTPDGRGSQFF. DNA for the CDR3: TGTGCCAGCACCCCGGACGGTAGGGGGTCCCAGTTCTTC.

This chain connects TRBV20-1 to TRBJ2-5; no firm D call. Trimming stripped 1 base from V and 5 bases from J, with 14 bases between. The germline V gene has CDR1 DFQATT and CDR2 SNEGSKA (reference sequence). The CDR3 consists of 14 residues. DNA of the CDR3: TGCAGTGCTAGAGCCCGGGTTCACGAGGAGACCCAGTACTTC. This gives the protein CSARARVHEETQYF.

V gene TRBV10-3 combines with J gene TRBJ2-5; 8 positions agree with TRBD1. Germline CDR1 reads ENHRY; CDR2 reads SYGVKD. The J segment lost 3 bases and the V segment lost 4 bases, leaving 1 base of the junction unmatched. The CDR3 extends over 13 amino acids. DNA of the CDR3: TGTGCCATCAGTGGGACAGGGAAAGAGACCCAGTACTTC. Encoded protein: CAISGTGKETQYF.

This clonotype was found once. CDR3 bases: TGTGCCATCAGTGGACAGGGGGGGCAAGAGACCCAGTACTTC. It translates to CAISGQGGQETQYF. The rearrangement joins TRBV10-3 to TRBJ2-5; TRBD1 matches at 9 bases. Germline V gene data show CDR1 as ENHRY and CDR2 as SYGVKD. J gave up 2 bases and V 4 bases, and 2 bases lay outside the gene matches. CDR3 length equals 14 residues.

The sample holds a few counts of this clonotype. V is TRBV7-2 and J is TRBJ1-2; the match to TRBD1 covers 7 bases. The trim removed 2 bases at V and 3 bases at J, leaving 15 bases unmatched. The CDR3 has 18 residues. CDR1 is SGHTA and CDR2 is FQGNSA in the germline V gene. The CDR3 loop is CASSLRAQGGDHDYGYTF. CDR3 bases: TGTGCCAGCAGCTTAAGGGCCCAGGGGGGTGACCACGACTATGGCTACACCTTC.

The chain carries TRBV6-6 and TRBJ2-7, with a weak D call TRBD1 (6 bases). V was cut by 0 bases and J by 1 base, with 16 bases left in between. Germline V gene sequence: CDR1 MNHNY, CDR2 SVGAGI (reference sequence). This CDR3 is 17 amino acids long. For the CDR3, the DNA is TGTGCCAGCAGTTACTCCGGGGAAGGGGGTTATTCCTACGAGCAGTACTTC. It yields the protein CASSYSGEGGYSYEQYF.

This chain connects TRBV10-3 to TRBJ2-5; 7 bases match TRBD1. V dropped 2 bases and J dropped 3; count of bases not matched to a gene: 6. This CDR3 has 15 amino acids. Germline V gives CDR1 ENHRY, CDR2 SYGVKD. This CDR3 reads CAISEPTQGKETQYF. The CDR3 region has the DNA TGTGCCATCAGTGAGCCGACACAGGGGAAAGAGACCCAGTACTTC.

The CDR3 DNA reads as TGTGCCAGCAGCGTAGCTCAGGGACAGGGACAAGATACGCAGTATTTT. This encodes CASSVAQGQGQDTQYF. The chain has TRBV9 and TRBJ2-3; 9 bases map to TRBD1. There are 16 residues in the CDR3. Germline values: CDR1 SGDLS, CDR2 YYNGEE. V gave up 0 bases and J gave up 5 bases; unmatched junction bases: 7.

This chain links TRBV4-3 with TRBJ2-3, with unresolved D. CDR3 size: 15 residues. Trimming removed 0 bases at V and 6 bases at J, with 13 bases between. Germline V gene data show CDR1 as LGHNA and CDR2 as YSLEER. CDR3: CASSQDPGRSDTQYF. For the CDR3, the DNA is TGCGCCAGCAGCCAAGATCCCGGTCGGTCCGATACGCAGTATTTT.

Ten or more counts support this clonotype. CDR3 nucleotides: TGTGCCAGCAGCCACAGGCAGGGTAGGGGGAACACTGAAGCTTTCTTT. This translates into CASSHRQGRGNTEAFF. This chain uses TRBV6-5 with TRBJ1-1; D might be TRBD1 (5 bases). V lost 6 bases to trimming and J lost 1 base, with 18 bases between them. Germline values: CDR1 MNHEY, CDR2 SVGAGI. This CDR3 is built from 16 residues.

With regard to this clonotype: A junction end diverges from the germline sequence, so it may reflect a read error. The chain carries TRBV6-6 and TRBJ2-5; 7 bases align to TRBD2. CDR3 length: 15 amino acids. Germline loops: CDR1 MNHNY, CDR2 SVGAGI (reference sequence). Here the CDR3 DNA reads TGTGCCAGCAGTTATGCAGCGGGACCCCAAGAGACTCAGTACTTC. Translated: CASSYAAGPQETQYF.